Following are 23 T cell receptor beta chains from one sample sequenced in a study of human T cells and chemical hapten exposure. Time point indicated: patch test 1, 2 weeks after DPC sensitization. Treatment reported: therapeutic diphenylcyclopropenone sensitization with weekly scalp DPC. Researchers extracted total RNA from unfractionated whole blood. TCRdb re-called the RACE reads with MiXCR, one entry per CDR3 protein. The sample holds more than 35,000 distinct CDR3 sequences; around 6.4% are singletons and the top ten take roughly 9%. Sequences were derived from whole blood, sampled in connection with sensitization to the hapten diphenylcyclopropenone (DPC). Every receptor here comes from a woman aged 25 to 39 with alopecia areata. Some clones in this sample may be carry-over from other donors' samples.

The sample holds a few counts of this clonotype. The chain uses TRBV15 and TRBJ2-2; D not resolved. The CDR3 is 15 residues long. V was shortened by 0 bases and J by 2 bases, with 7 bases between the two germline ends. Germline CDR1 is LNHNV and CDR2 is YYDKDF (reference sequence). The CDR3 loop is CATSRDLSNTGELFF. The DNA for the CDR3 is TGTGCCACCAGCAGAGATCTCTCCAACACCGGGGAGCTGTTTTTT.

This clonotype has just a few counts. The CDR3, as DNA: TGTGCCAGCAGTTACCCACACGGGGGGCGCTTGAGCAATCAGCCCCAGCATTTT. As protein: CASSYPHGGRLSNQPQHF. The rearrangement links TRBV6-2 or TRBV6-3 to TRBJ1-5, with TRBD1 as a possible D gene (6 bases). The germline V and J ends were trimmed by 2 bases and 1 base, with 18 bases remaining between them. The CDR3 is 18 amino acids. The germline V gene encodes CDR1 MNHEY and CDR2 SVGEGT.

The chain joins TRBV10-3 to TRBJ2-1; D not certain. Trimming cost V 10 bases and J 7 bases, with 14 bases left between them. The germline V gene encodes CDR1 ENHRY and CDR2 SYGVKD. The CDR3 is made up of 12 amino acids. The CDR3 spells CASRYLLNEQFF. In DNA, the CDR3 is TGTGCCAGCCGGTACCTGCTGAATGAGCAGTTCTTC.

This clonotype was detected a few times. The CDR3 reads CASSSPDRVVTEAFF. CDR3 DNA sequence: TGTGCCAGCAGCTCACCGGACAGGGTTGTCACTGAAGCTTTCTTT. V gene TRBV5-5 combines with J gene TRBJ1-1; TRBD1 matches 8 bases. With V trimmed by 3 bases and J by 4 bases, 8 bases remained unmatched. This CDR3 is 15 amino acids long. From germline, CDR1 is SGHKS and CDR2 YYEKEE (reference sequence). The complete variable domain, with remaining parts taken from reference TRBV5-5 and TRBJ1-1, reads DAGVTQSPTHLIKTRGQQVTLRCSPISGHKSVSWYQQVLGQGPQFIFQYYEKEERGRGNFPDRFSARQFPNYSSELNVNALLLGDSALYLCASSSPDRVVTEAFFGQGTRLTVV.

This clonotype is deemed medium-sized. The rearrangement uses TRBV6-5 and TRBJ1-5; D remains unclear. V dropped 6 bases and J dropped 4 bases, with 10 bases sitting between them. Germline CDR1 MNHEY, CDR2 SVGAGI. The CDR3 totals 13 residues. The CDR3 DNA is TGTGCCAGCAGCCCTTCCTTTAATCAGCCCCAGCATTTT. This encodes CASSPSFNQPQHF.

This clonotype was recorded many times. The rearrangement uses TRBV7-2 and TRBJ2-4, with 9 bases matching TRBD2. Trimming cost V 5 bases and J 6 bases; bases outside gene matches: 11. The germline V gene encodes CDR1 SGHTA and CDR2 FQGNSA. The CDR3 runs 16 residues. DNA of the CDR3: TGTGCCAGCAGCCTTAGGGGCGGGGGGGGACGAAACATTCAGTACTTC. This encodes CASSLRGGGGRNIQYF.

This rearrangement joins TRBV7-2 to TRBJ2-5; D call uncertain. This CDR3 contains 14 residues. Looked up from germline, CDR1 is SGHTA and CDR2 is FQGNSA. Trimming removed 1 base from V and 4 bases from J, with 10 bases in between. For the CDR3, the DNA is TGTGCCAGCAGCTTAGGTCCGGGCGGAGAGACCCAGTACTTC. This sequence encodes CASSLGPGGETQYF.

The genes are TRBV4-2 and TRBJ2-3; D unresolved. V gave up 4 bases and J gave up 0 bases, with 11 bases separating them. The CDR3 covers 15 residues. Germline V gene data show CDR1 as LGHNA and CDR2 as YNFKEQ. The CDR3 loop reads CASSLLTASTDTQYF. CDR3 DNA: TGTGCCAGCAGCCTCCTTACTGCTAGCACAGATACGCAGTATTTT.

This clonotype was picked up many times. The J gene is TRBJ2-1, the V gene TRBV2; no clear D gene. This CDR3 spans 14 amino acids. V lost 6 bases, J lost 0 bases, and 9 bases lay in between. Germline-derived CDR1 and CDR2 are SNHLY and FYNNEI. The CDR3 region is CASSTTRSYNEQFF. The CDR3 DNA follows: TGTGCCAGCAGCACTACCCGCTCCTACAATGAGCAGTTCTTC.

This clonotype was seen many times. The chain joins TRBV6-1 to TRBJ1-4, with a tentative D call TRBD1 (6 bases). The ends were cut back, 4 bases at V and 7 bases at J, with 10 bases in the middle. This CDR3 has 13 amino acids. CDR1 is MNHNS and CDR2 is SASEGT in the germline V gene. The CDR3 DNA sequence: TGTGCCAGCAGTGCTGGGGGCGTTGAAAAACTGTTTTTT. Encoded protein: CASSAGGVEKLFF.

A few counts support this clonotype. This chain uses TRBV7-2 with TRBJ2-5; no reliable D call. In germline, CDR1 is SGHTA, CDR2 FQGNSA. The V and J ends lost 5 bases and 5 bases respectively, with 12 bases between them. The CDR3 extends over 13 amino acids. CDR3 in amino acids: CASSPPGGETQYF. The CDR3 DNA follows: TGTGCCAGCAGCCCCCCGGGCGGTGAGACCCAGTACTTC.

This clonotype was picked up a small number of times. The rearrangement joins TRBV2 to TRBJ2-1; possible D gene TRBD1, 6 bases. V dropped 4 bases and J dropped 13 bases, with 8 bases sitting between them. This CDR3 has 10 amino acids. CDR1 and CDR2 (germline): SNHLY, FYNNEI. The CDR3 is CASSGQVQFF. Here the CDR3 DNA reads TGTGCCAGCAGTGGACAGGTTCAGTTCTTC.

This clonotype was seen more than once but under ten times. The chain recombines TRBV27 with TRBJ2-2; D unresolved. V was clipped by 1 base and J by 6 bases, with 3 bases between them. CDR3 length: 12 residues. The germline V gene encodes CDR1 MNHEY and CDR2 SMNVEV (reference sequence). The CDR3 protein is CASSLWAGELFF. CDR3 sequence (DNA): TGTGCCAGCAGTTTATGGGCCGGGGAGCTGTTTTTT.

This clonotype was found many times. The CDR3 sequence is CASSQEVVRDTIYF. CDR3 coding DNA: TGTGCCAGCAGCCAAGAGGTTGTTCGGGACACCATATATTTT. J is TRBJ1-3 and V is TRBV4-2; no clear D. CDR1 and CDR2 from the germline V gene are LGHNA and YNFKEQ. The CDR3 spans 14 residues. Trimming took 0 bases from V and 8 from J, leaving 11 bases between them.

The rearrangement joins TRBV5-4 to TRBJ1-6, with D possibly TRBD1 on 5 matching bases. This CDR3 has 12 amino acids. Germline CDR1 and CDR2: SGHNT and YYREEE (reference sequence). V was clipped by 3 bases and J by 12 bases, with 10 bases between them. The CDR3 here is CASSWAGGPLHF. Written as DNA, the CDR3 is TGTGCCAGCAGCTGGGCGGGGGGACCCCTCCACTTT.

The sample holds a few counts of this clonotype. The rearrangement joins TRBV6-5 to TRBJ1-2; 11 nucleotides line up with TRBD1. This CDR3 is 16 amino acids long. In germline, CDR1 is MNHEY, CDR2 SVGAGI. V dropped 6 bases and J dropped 5; count of bases not matched to a gene: 11. CDR3 amino acids: CASRRTGGEWDYGYTF. The CDR3 nucleotides are TGTGCCAGCAGGAGGACAGGGGGCGAATGGGATTATGGCTACACCTTC.

J is TRBJ2-7 and V is TRBV29-1; 10 bases line up with TRBD1. Germline assignment: CDR1 SQVTM and CDR2 ANQGSEA. Unmatched junction bases numbered 6, after V lost 4 bases and J lost 3 bases. There are 14 residues in the CDR3. CDR3 amino acids: CSVVMGQGLYEQYF. CDR3 sequence (DNA): TGCAGCGTTGTGATGGGACAGGGGCTCTACGAGCAGTACTTC.

This clonotype was counted ten times or more. This sequence joins TRBV4-3 and TRBJ2-3; 7 bases match TRBD1. This CDR3 has 15 residues. Losses at the gene ends were 3 bases for V and 1 base for J; bases not matched to a gene: 4. Per germline, CDR1 LGHNA and CDR2 YSLEER. The CDR3 sequence is CASSQTGQGTDTQYF. CDR3 coding DNA: TGCGCCAGCAGCCAGACAGGGCAAGGCACAGATACGCAGTATTTT.

This clonotype was recorded a few times. The chain uses TRBV7-6 and TRBJ1-1; TRBD1 matches 9 bases. CDR3 length: 14 amino acids. Germline V CDR1 and CDR2: SGHVS, FNYEAQ. J gave up 5 bases and V 4 bases, and 5 bases lay outside the gene matches. As DNA, the CDR3 is TGTGCCAGCAGCTCCTTGACAGGGGGAACTGAAGCTTTCTTT. Translation gives CASSSLTGGTEAFF. Combining the CDR3 with reference TRBV7-6 and TRBJ1-1 gives the whole variable domain GAGVSQSPRYKVTKRGQDVALRCDPISGHVSLYWYRQALGQGPEFLTYFNYEAQQDKSGLPNDRFSAERPEGSISTLTIQRTEQRDSAMYRCASSSLTGGTEAFFGQGTRLTVV.

This clonotype was detected a few times. This chain joins TRBV5-5 and TRBJ2-7; 9 bases are shared with TRBD2. This CDR3 comprises 15 residues. V lost 5 bases and J lost 3; bases outside the gene matches: 9. Germline-derived CDR1 and CDR2 are SGHKS and YYEKEE (reference sequence). CDR3 DNA: TGTGCCAGCAGGCGCGGGGGGGCGTTTCTCTACGAGCAGTACTTC. Encoded protein: CASRRGGAFLYEQYF.

J is TRBJ1-5 and V is TRBV20-1; possibly TRBD1 for D (5 bases). This CDR3 has 15 amino acids. CDR1 is DFQATT and CDR2 is SNEGSKA in the germline V gene (reference sequence). Trimming took off 4 bases at V and 7 bases at J, with 20 bases between the two ends. In nucleotides, the CDR3 is TGCAGTGCTACTCCGATAGCCGGGGGGGACCAGCCCCAGCATTTT. Amino acids: CSATPIAGGDQPQHF.

This clonotype came up a few times. One end of the junction is discordant with germline, which a read error may explain. The chain carries TRBV6-2 or TRBV6-3 and TRBJ2-2; the D gene is possibly TRBD1 (6 bases). Germline values: CDR1 MNHEY, CDR2 SVGEGT. The CDR3 spans 15 residues. CDR3 residues: CASSPLGDNIGELFF. The CDR3 nucleotides are TGTGCCAGCAGTCCCCTAGGGGACAACATCGGGGAGCTGTTTTTT.

This clonotype has more than one count but fewer than ten. The chain's CDR3 is CASSFRGPGNTIYF. Here the CDR3 DNA reads TGTGCCAGCTCCTTTAGGGGTCCTGGAAACACCATATATTTT. The genes are TRBV28 and TRBJ1-3; weak D call: TRBD1 (5 bases). The CDR3 consists of 14 residues. V shed 8 bases and J shed 2 bases, with 13 bases lying between them. Germline CDR1 and CDR2: MDHEN and SYDVKM.